This T cell receptor (beta chain) stems from a study of blood T cell repertoires in COVID-19. Study as a whole: Whether acute or convalescent, the COVID-19 samples came from the United States, Italy and Spain.

Trimming removed 4 bases from V and 2 bases from J, with 9 bases in between. This CDR3 comprises 15 residues. Germline CDR1 and CDR2: MDHEN and SYDVKM. Individuals aged 18 to 89 years were recruited from approximately 24 US areas. Symptom resolution, clearance, or two negative PCRs marked the recovered donors of Cohort 3. In the original analysis: Amplification of reference gene primers provided the estimated nucleated cell counts. The table came from immunoSEQ multiplex PCR; TCRdb's copy has only in-frame clones and leaves some out. That table furnishes V, J and clone size, whereas the DNA furnished D and trimming. The sample lists 350,000 or so clones, 92% occurring once.

Source material: PBMCs or T cells enriched from blood (not recorded which). The chain employs TRBV28 and TRBJ2-6; tentative D call: TRBD1 (5 bases). This TCR derives from a woman aged 30 to 39 who had recovered from COVID-19. The CDR3 is CASSSGSAGANVLTF. CDR3 in DNA: TGTGCCAGCAGTTCAGGGTCCGCTGGGGCCAACGTCCTGACTTTC.